This T cell receptor (beta chain) appears in the sequencing data of a study of cytomegalovirus exposure and HLA in healthy donors. Findings and caveats of the study: A later analysis, which compared TCR beta chains of equal frequency, found the HLA-associated ones more clonally expanded. Highly shared variants forming one cluster were likely a sequencing artifact. Most sequenced TCRs were rare (though some public TCRs occurred in many donors).

In the case of this clone: Its antigen is not known.

PCR primers comprised 60 Vbeta and 13 Jbeta primers. Generated by immunoSEQ multiplex PCR, the TCRdb table keeps only in-frame clones and is missing some. The table has about 140,000 clones, roughly 77% seen once. This clonotype originated in a woman aged 25 to 39 in good health and CMV-seronegative. The sequencing input was PBMCs.

CDR3 sequence: CASSLGDRTTGNTIYF. The DNA for the CDR3 is TGTGCCAGCAGCTTGGGGGACAGGACGACTGGAAACACCATATATTTT. This rearrangement joins TRBV11-2 to TRBJ1-3, with TRBD1 identical over 8 bases. CDR1 SGHAT and CDR2 FQNNGV come from the germline V gene. The junction had 6 bases not matched to a gene; V was cut back by 3 bases and J by 2 bases. The CDR3 length is 16 residues. Filled out from reference TRBV11-2 and TRBJ1-3, the complete variable domain reads EAGVAQSPRYKIIEKRQSVAFWCNPISGHATLYWYQQILGQGPKLLIQFQNNGVVDDSQLPKDRFSAERLKGVDSTLKIQPAKLEDSAVYLCASSLGDRTTGNTIYFGEGSWLTVV.